Following are 25 T cell receptor beta chains from one sample sequenced in a study of neurological immune-mediated disorders. Each CDR3 protein is one row after TCRdb ran MiXCR on the 5' RACE reads. The sample has 50,000 to 60,000 distinct CDR3 sequences, 2.5% seen once. The sample taken for sequencing was PBMCs. Receptor source: a man aged 50-59 years with multiple sclerosis.

This clonotype appeared a few times. This may stem from a read error, because a much larger clone lies one nucleotide away. The chain combines TRBV10-3 with TRBJ1-1; no reliable D call. The V end was cut by 5 bases, the J end by 1 base, with 8 bases between. This CDR3 has 13 amino acids. Germline lookup yields CDR1 ENHRY and CDR2 SYGVKD. The CDR3: CAISLTRNTEAFF. DNA for the CDR3: TGTGCCATCAGTTTGACGAGGAACACTGAAGCTTTCTTT.

This clonotype has a count of ten or more. The rearrangement joins TRBV20-1 to TRBJ2-1, with unresolved D. Trimming took 3 bases from V and 3 from J, leaving 15 bases between them. Germline values: CDR1 DFQATT, CDR2 SNEGSKA (reference sequence). This CDR3 spans 15 amino acids. This CDR3 is CSASAPGDVYNEQFF. CDR3 sequence (DNA): TGCAGTGCTAGCGCCCCCGGTGACGTCTACAATGAGCAGTTCTTC.

This clonotype was observed many times. The chain combines TRBV3-1 with TRBJ2-1; D may be TRBD1 or TRBD2 (6 bases each). The CDR3 covers 16 residues. V was clipped by 4 bases and J by 0 bases, with 13 bases between them. CDR1 is LGHDT, CDR2 YNNKEL, per germline (reference sequence). DNA of the CDR3: TGTGCCAGCAGCCCGGGGGCTCCTAGCTCCTACAATGAGCAGTTCTTC. This translates into CASSPGAPSSYNEQFF.

This clonotype showed up many times. This rearrangement joins TRBV7-3 to TRBJ2-1; 8 bases agree with TRBD2. CDR3 length: 17 amino acids. Germline trimming cut 5 bases from V and 1 base from J; bases unmatched to any gene: 10. Germline CDR1 is SGHTA and CDR2 is FQGTGA. CDR3 sequence: CASSLAGASGSYNEQFF. The CDR3 DNA reads TGTGCCAGCAGCCTCGCGGGGGCTAGCGGGTCCTACAATGAGCAGTTCTTC.

This clonotype has a handful of counts. The chain recombines TRBV18 with TRBJ2-6; 8 nucleotides align to TRBD1. J gave up 4 bases and V 2 bases, and 10 bases lay outside the gene matches. The CDR3 consists of 18 residues. From germline, CDR1 is KGHSH and CDR2 LQKENI. Here the CDR3 DNA reads TGTGCCAGCTCACCAAGGACAGGGAGCGCGCTAGGGGCCAACGTCCTGACTTTC. Translating it yields CASSPRTGSALGANVLTF.

This clonotype was recorded at least ten times. V and J are TRBV18 and TRBJ2-3, with 7 bases fitting TRBD2. In germline, CDR1 is KGHSH, CDR2 LQKENI. Trimming removed 4 bases from V and 1 base from J; junction bases left unmatched: 5. The CDR3 spans 15 residues. This CDR3 reads CASSLGSGGTDTQYF. CDR3 nucleotides: TGTGCCAGCTCACTAGGGAGCGGGGGCACAGATACGCAGTATTTT.

This clonotype came up many times. The chain uses TRBV21-1 and TRBJ1-3; TRBD1 is the table's D call, not checked against the DNA. TRBV21-1 represents a pseudogene. This CDR3 comprises 16 residues. CDR3 sequence: CASSDRTDDSGNTIYF. DNA of the CDR3: TGTGCCAGCAGCGACAGGACAGACGACTCTGGAAACACCATATATTTT.

This clonotype was picked up many times. CDR3 protein: CASGPVGGAYEQYF. For the CDR3, the DNA is TGTGCCAGCGGCCCGGTCGGGGGAGCCTACGAGCAGTACTTC. V usage is TRBV9 and J usage is TRBJ2-7, with D possibly being TRBD2 (6 bases). The CDR3 is 14 residues long. CDR1 and CDR2 (germline): SGDLS, YYNGEE. Trimming took 7 bases from V and 2 from J, leaving 16 bases between them.

At least ten counts were recorded for this clonotype. V is TRBV20-1 and J is TRBJ1-2, with D uncertain. Germline-derived CDR1 and CDR2 are DFQATT and SNEGSKA (reference sequence). The germline V and J ends were trimmed by 5 bases and 0 bases, with 10 bases remaining between them. The CDR3 extends over 13 amino acids. CDR3: CSAGPLANYGYTF. CDR3 sequence (DNA): TGCAGTGCTGGGCCCTTGGCTAACTATGGCTACACCTTC.

This clonotype was recorded at least ten times. This chain joins TRBV7-2 and TRBJ2-7, with 8 bases matching TRBD1. Germline values: CDR1 SGHTA, CDR2 FQGNSA. The CDR3 has 14 amino acids. With V trimmed by 3 bases and J by 3 bases, 4 bases remained unmatched. The CDR3 region has the DNA TGTGCCAGCAGCTTCGGACAGGGTGGCTACGAGCAGTACTTC. The encoded protein is CASSFGQGGYEQYF.

The sample holds many counts of this clonotype. The chain uses TRBV12-3 or TRBV12-4 and TRBJ1-1, with a possible D match to TRBD1 (5 bases). Trimming stripped 3 bases from V and 6 bases from J, with 11 bases between. The CDR3 extends over 13 amino acids. The CDR3 region has the DNA TGTGCCAGCAGTTTCAGGGTGGGGGCTGAAGCTTTCTTT. Protein sequence: CASSFRVGAEAFF.

This clonotype appeared many times. The J gene is TRBJ2-5, the V gene TRBV5-1; D may match TRBD1 or TRBD2 (6 bases each). The CDR3 runs 16 residues. Germline-derived CDR1 and CDR2 are SGHRS and YFSETQ. Trimming cost V 1 base and J 3 bases, with 16 bases left between them. The CDR3 is CASSLMGGTNKETQYF. DNA of the CDR3: TGCGCCAGCAGCTTGATGGGCGGGACAAACAAAGAGACCCAGTACTTC. The whole variable domain, filled in from reference TRBV5-1 and TRBJ2-5, reads KAGVTQTPRYLIKTRGQQVTLSCSPISGHRSVSWYQQTPGQGLQFLFEYFSETQRNKGNFPGRFSGRQFSNSRSEMNVSTLELGDSALYLCASSLMGGTNKETQYFGPGTRLLVL.

This clonotype was seen ten or more times. This chain links TRBV10-3 with TRBJ1-5; D not certain. The CDR3 totals 10 residues. Trimming shortened V by 6 bases and J by 4 bases, and 1 base separated the two germline ends. Germline V gene data show CDR1 as ENHRY and CDR2 as SYGVKD. The CDR3 protein is CAIRNQPQHF. CDR3 coding DNA: TGTGCCATCAGGAATCAGCCCCAGCATTTT.

This clonotype was seen at least ten times. The gene calls are TRBV3-1 and TRBJ2-6; D unclear. The CDR3 has 14 residues. Germline lookup yields CDR1 LGHDT and CDR2 YNNKEL (reference sequence). V shed 7 bases and J shed 0 bases, with 7 bases lying between them. CDR3 nucleotides: TGTGCCAGCACCCTGAGCTCTGGGGCCAACGTCCTGACTTTC. This codes for CASTLSSGANVLTF.

Ten or more counts support this clonotype. V gene TRBV5-1 combines with J gene TRBJ1-4; D unclear. The length of the CDR3 is 14 residues. From germline, CDR1 is SGHRS and CDR2 YFSETQ. V gave up 4 bases and J gave up 8 bases, with 15 bases separating them. CDR3 DNA: TGCGCCAGCAGCGCTAGCTATGGACGGGAAAAACTGTTTTTT. It encodes CASSASYGREKLFF.

Ten or more counts support this clonotype. The chain links TRBV10-3 to TRBJ2-7, with 9 bases aligning to TRBD2. Germline CDR1 and CDR2: ENHRY and SYGVKD. There are 16 residues in the CDR3. V trimming: 6 bases; J trimming: 2 bases; junction bases outside the gene matches: 11. The CDR3 DNA sequence: TGTGCCATCAGCGGGGTAGCGGGGGCCCTAACCTACGAGCAGTACTTC. Translation: CAISGVAGALTYEQYF.

At least ten counts were recorded for this clonotype. The rearrangement joins TRBV20-1 to TRBJ2-2; TRBD2 matches 7 bases. With V trimmed by 5 bases and J by 2 bases, 5 bases remained unmatched. The CDR3 has 14 residues. Germline lookup yields CDR1 DFQATT and CDR2 SNEGSKA (reference sequence). CDR3 amino acids: CSAGLGINTGELFF. The CDR3 nucleotides are TGCAGTGCTGGACTAGGGATTAACACCGGGGAGCTGTTTTTT.

By sample share, this clonotype is medium-sized. The V gene is TRBV15, the J gene TRBJ1-5, with D possibly being TRBD1 (5 bases). The germline V gene encodes CDR1 LNHNV and CDR2 YYDKDF (reference sequence). Trimming left V 2 bases short and J 3 bases short, with 8 bases between. This CDR3 region has 14 residues. CDR3 bases: TGTGCCACCAGCAGATCCGGGACCAATCAGCCCCAGCATTTT. Encoded protein: CATSRSGTNQPQHF.

In its sample, this clonotype was seen many times. The chain uses TRBV5-1 and TRBJ2-7; no definite D call. Germline V gives CDR1 SGHRS, CDR2 YFSETQ. The CDR3 sequence is 14 residues long. V was clipped by 5 bases and J by 0 bases, with 12 bases between them. CDR3 in DNA: TGCGCCAGCAGTTATCTTAGGAGCTCCTACGAGCAGTACTTC. It yields the protein CASSYLRSSYEQYF.

At least ten counts were recorded for this clonotype. The chain links TRBV20-1 to TRBJ2-2; D is tentatively TRBD1 or TRBD2 (5 bases each). The CDR3 extends over 13 amino acids. Germline CDR1 reads DFQATT; CDR2 reads SNEGSKA (reference sequence). Trimming cost V 8 bases and J 1 base, with 11 bases left between them. The CDR3 nucleotides read TGCAGTTTCCGTGGGGGGAACACCGGGGAGCTGTTTTTT. Translated: CSFRGGNTGELFF.

This clonotype was recorded at least ten times. The chain has TRBV12-3 or TRBV12-4 and TRBJ2-5, with D maybe TRBD1 (6 bases). Trimming removed 6 bases from V and 2 bases from J, with 16 bases in between. The CDR3 has 15 residues. The chain's CDR3 is CASRALNREQETQYF. The CDR3 bases are TGTGCCAGCAGAGCATTGAACAGGGAACAAGAGACCCAGTACTTC.

There are many counts of this clonotype. The chain carries TRBV3-1 and TRBJ2-1; D is ambiguous. Germline assignment: CDR1 LGHDT and CDR2 YNNKEL (reference sequence). The length of the CDR3 is 11 residues. The ends were cut back, 4 bases at V and 9 bases at J, with 7 bases in the middle. DNA for the CDR3: TGTGCCAGCAGCCGGAAGGGTGAGCAGTTCTTC. Amino acid sequence: CASSRKGEQFF.

This clonotype occurred many times. The V call is TRBV20-1, the J call TRBJ2-7; D may be TRBD1 (6 bases). Trimming removed 4 bases from V and 1 base from J, with 11 bases in between. Germline values: CDR1 DFQATT, CDR2 SNEGSKA (reference sequence). The length of the CDR3 is 13 residues. The CDR3, as DNA: TGCAGTGCTAATGGGGACAAATCCTACGAGCAGTACTTC. It encodes CSANGDKSYEQYF.

This clonotype was seen at least ten times. The chain uses TRBV5-1 and TRBJ1-1; D is ambiguous. The V end was cut by 6 bases, the J end by 0 bases, with 12 bases between. The V gene's germline CDR1 is SGHRS and CDR2 YFSETQ. The CDR3 is 14 residues long. CDR3 bases: TGCGCCAGCACCCCTTTAGGGTTGAACACTGAAGCTTTCTTT. This encodes CASTPLGLNTEAFF.

This clonotype was seen repeatedly, ten times or more. The chain carries TRBV3-2 and TRBJ2-5. TRBV3-2 is assigned pseudogene status. This CDR3 has 14 residues. The CDR3 here is CASSHVEGKETQYF. The CDR3 nucleotides are TGTGCCAGCAGCCACGTTGAAGGAAAAGAGACCCAGTACTTC.